A selection of T cell receptor beta chains follows, all from one sample in a study of pediatric ulcerative colitis. The protocol was immunoSEQ multiplex PCR, while the TCRdb copy is restricted to in-frame clones and leaves out a portion. This table has roughly 25,000 clones, over 65% appearing once. The sequencing input was gut tissue. Every receptor here comes from a boy aged 5 to 17 with severe ulcerative colitis. Each CDR3 is given with its conserved first and last residue. A D gene is named only where the DNA matches it firmly. Clone size is not always given. Where it is, it says once, few, many or a class for expanded clones.

TRBD1,TRBV29-1,TRBJ1-1,NA,CSAQTGGNTEAFF,TGCAGCGCGCAGACAGGGGGGAACACTGAAGCTTTCTTT
TRBD2,TRBV5-1,TRBJ2-7,NA,CASSLDLAGPYEQYF,TGCGCCAGCAGCTTGGACCTAGCGGGACCCTACGAGCAGTACTTC
TRBD1,TRBV6-5,TRBJ1-1,NA,CASSYGTGGLNTEAFF,TGTGCCAGCAGTTACGGGACAGGGGGATTGAACACTGAAGCTTTCTTT
NA,TRBV9,TRBJ2-2,NA,CASSVVSGANTGELFF,TGTGCCAGCAGCGTAGTCTCAGGGGCGAACACCGGGGAGCTGTTTTTT
NA,TRBV7-2,TRBJ1-1,NA,CASSPRITLNTEAFF,TGTGCCAGCAGTCCCCGAATAACCTTGAACACTGAAGCTTTCTTT
NA,TRBV14,TRBJ1-1,few,CASSRQENTEAFF,TGTGCCAGCAGCCGACAGGAGAACACTGAAGCTTTCTTT
NA,TRBV10-1,TRBJ1-1,medium-sized,CASSENRVTEAFF,TGCGCCAGCAGTGAGAACAGGGTTACTGAAGCTTTCTTT
TRBD2,TRBV11-2,TRBJ2-5,NA,CASSFSSGLAGVETQYF,TGTGCCAGCAGCTTCTCCTCGGGACTAGCGGGCGTAGAGACCCAGTACTTC
TRBD2,TRBV11-3,TRBJ2-1,once,CASTPSGSINEQFF,TGTGCCAGCACTCCTAGCGGGTCCATCAATGAGCAGTTCTTC
TRBD2,TRBV5-1,TRBJ2-1,NA,CASSSETSGRVYNEQFF,TGCGCCAGCAGCTCGGAGACTAGCGGGAGGGTATACAATGAGCAGTTCTTC